The 22 T cell receptor beta chains reported below all come from one sample, sequenced in a study of PD-1 and CTLA-4 blockade in melanoma. Sequencing used immunoSEQ multiplex PCR; TCRdb keeps in-frame clones, though not all of them. The sample includes around 31,000 clones, under 95% of them seen just once. This material consisted of CD8+ T cells from peripheral blood, taken from a patient given anti-PD-1 treatment. The receptors come from a human donor with melanoma.

The V and J genes are TRBV2 and TRBJ2-2; TRBD2 matches 9 bases. Germline trimming cut 5 bases from V and 0 bases from J; bases unmatched to any gene: 1. There are 15 residues in the CDR3. CDR1 SNHLY and CDR2 FYNNEI come from the germline V gene. As DNA, the CDR3 is TGTGCCAGCAGTCGACTAGCGGCGAACACCGGGGAGCTGTTTTTT. This gives the protein CASSRLAANTGELFF.

The chain uses TRBV7-2 and TRBJ2-7; TRBD2 matches at 12 bases. The germline gives CDR1 SGHTA, CDR2 FQGNSA. Losses at the gene ends were 5 bases for V and 1 base for J; bases not matched to a gene: 3. The CDR3 has 15 residues. CDR3 sequence (DNA): TGTGCCAGCAGCGCCGGACTAGCGGGATCCTACGAGCAGTACTTC. This sequence encodes CASSAGLAGSYEQYF.

The CDR3 is CASSLGDYSYEQYF. DNA of the CDR3: TGTGCCAGCAGCTTAGGGGACTACTCCTACGAGCAGTACTTC. The V gene is TRBV7-2, the J gene TRBJ2-7; 7 bases map to TRBD2. CDR3 length: 14 amino acids. Losses at the gene ends were 1 base for V and 0 bases for J; bases not matched to a gene: 0. Germline V gene sequence: CDR1 SGHTA, CDR2 FQGNSA.

The V gene is TRBV24-1, the J gene TRBJ1-2, with TRBD1 matching 7 bases. The CDR3 consists of 12 residues. Trimming removed 4 bases from V and 9 bases from J; junction bases left unmatched: 4. CDR1 is KGHDR and CDR2 is SFDVKD in the germline V gene. The CDR3 loop is CATSELTGSYTF. CDR3 DNA sequence: TGTGCCACCAGTGAGTTGACAGGGAGCTACACCTTC.

V usage is TRBV15 and J usage is TRBJ2-3; D unresolved. The CDR3 loop spans 15 amino acids. The V gene's germline CDR1 is LNHNV and CDR2 YYDKDF (reference sequence). V lost 0 bases to trimming and J lost 7 bases, with 14 bases between them. The CDR3 loop is CATSREPKEIYTQYF. CDR3 coding DNA: TGTGCCACCAGCAGAGAACCCAAGGAGATATATACGCAGTATTTT.

A single count supports this clone. The chain recombines TRBV15 with TRBJ2-3; D possibly uses TRBD1 or TRBD2 (5 bases each). Looked up from germline, CDR1 is LNHNV and CDR2 is YYDKDF (reference sequence). The CDR3 extends over 13 amino acids. The ends were cut back, 8 bases at V and 3 bases at J, with 12 bases in the middle. The DNA of the CDR3 is TGTGCCACCGGGGGAGCCAGGACAGATACGCAGTATTTT. Translated, it gives CATGGARTDTQYF.

This clone was picked up one time. The chain combines TRBV15 with TRBJ2-1; 8 bases agree with TRBD2. Per germline, CDR1 LNHNV and CDR2 YYDKDF (reference sequence). With V trimmed by 6 bases and J by 6 bases, 1 base remained unmatched. CDR3 length equals 12 residues. Written as DNA, the CDR3 is TGTGCCACCAGTACTAGCGGCAATGAGCAGTTCTTC. Translating it yields CATSTSGNEQFF.

The gene calls are TRBV12-3 or TRBV12-4 and TRBJ2-7; D unresolved. The ends were cut back, 0 bases at V and 0 bases at J, with 3 bases in the middle. The CDR3 is 13 amino acids. CDR3 coding DNA: TGTGCCAGCAGTTTAGCACTCTCCTACGAGCAGTACTTC. This sequence encodes CASSLALSYEQYF.

The gene calls are TRBV6-2 or TRBV6-3 and TRBJ2-7, with 10 bases identical to TRBD1. The CDR3 sequence is 15 residues long. Trimming removed 3 bases from V and 5 bases from J; junction bases left unmatched: 7. Germline CDR1 and CDR2: MNHEY and SVGEGT. The CDR3: CASSYAGTGEDEQYF. In DNA form, the CDR3 reads TGTGCCAGCAGTTATGCCGGGACAGGGGAGGACGAGCAGTACTTC.

The V gene is TRBV7-9, the J gene TRBJ2-5, with 9 bases fitting TRBD1. Germline V CDR1 and CDR2: SEHNR, FQNEAQ (reference sequence). The CDR3 loop spans 17 amino acids. The V segment lost 4 bases and the J segment 0 bases; nucleotides outside the gene matches: 9. The CDR3 sequence: CASSWTPGTGYQETQYF. Written as DNA, the CDR3 is TGTGCCAGCAGCTGGACACCAGGGACAGGGTACCAAGAGACCCAGTACTTC.

The chain has TRBV19 and TRBJ2-5; no firm D call. V lost 3 bases to trimming and J lost 5 bases, with 13 bases between them. CDR1 LNHDA and CDR2 SQIVND come from the germline V gene (reference sequence). This CDR3 spans 14 amino acids. The CDR3 nucleotides read TGTGCCAGTAGTATTGGATTTGGGGTGGAGACCCAGTACTTC. Translating it yields CASSIGFGVETQYF.

The gene calls are TRBV28 and TRBJ2-1, with 7 bases lining up with TRBD2. The V gene's germline CDR1 is MDHEN and CDR2 SYDVKM. Trimming cost V 6 bases and J 2 bases; bases outside gene matches: 13. This CDR3 contains 17 residues. The CDR3 is CASRPADSLAAYNEQFF. As DNA, the CDR3 is TGTGCCAGCAGACCCGCAGATTCTCTAGCGGCCTACAATGAGCAGTTCTTC. The full variable domain, with the rest looked up from reference TRBV28 and TRBJ2-1, is DVKVTQSSRYLVKRTGEKVFLECVQDMDHENMFWYRQDPGLGLRLIYFSYDVKMKEKGDIPEGYSVSREKKERFSLILESASTNQTSMYLCASRPADSLAAYNEQFFGPGTRLTVL.

The chain links TRBV6-6 to TRBJ2-1, with TRBD2 matching 11 bases. With V trimmed by 5 bases and J by 11 bases, 14 bases remained unmatched. The CDR3 runs to 16 residues. Germline lookup yields CDR1 MNHNY and CDR2 SVGAGI (reference sequence). CDR3 DNA sequence: TGTGCCAGCAGTACAGGGACTAGCGGCGCTCCCAGCCAGCAGTTCTTC. Its protein product is CASSTGTSGAPSQQFF.

The chain carries TRBV3-1 (or the pseudogene TRBV3-2) and TRBJ1-2, with D unclear. Germline assignment: CDR1 LGHDT and CDR2 YNNKEL (reference sequence). The CDR3 runs 14 residues. The V end lost 0 bases, the J end lost 6 bases, and 11 bases lay between the germline ends. The CDR3 reads CASSQDRRSDGYTF. The CDR3 DNA reads as TGTGCCAGCAGCCAAGATAGGAGGAGCGATGGCTACACCTTC.

A single count supports this clone. The rearrangement joins TRBV28 to TRBJ2-2, with unresolved D. The CDR3 has 11 amino acids. V shed 6 bases and J shed 6 bases, with 5 bases lying between them. The germline V gene encodes CDR1 MDHEN and CDR2 SYDVKM. CDR3 residues: CASSTAGELFF. DNA for the CDR3: TGTGCCAGCAGCACCGCCGGGGAGCTGTTTTTT.

The chain joins TRBV10-3 to TRBJ1-2, with D possibly TRBD1 on 5 matching bases. The CDR3 has 16 amino acids. Germline V gene sequence: CDR1 ENHRY, CDR2 SYGVKD. V gave up 6 bases and J gave up 2 bases, with 19 bases separating them. The chain's CDR3 is CAIRSTLTELNYGYTF. The CDR3 DNA follows: TGTGCCATCAGGTCCACCTTGACAGAATTAAACTATGGCTACACCTTC.

The chain recombines TRBV3-1 (or the pseudogene TRBV3-2) with TRBJ1-2; TRBD1 matches at 9 bases. Germline V gene data show CDR1 as LGHDT and CDR2 as YNNKEL (reference sequence). V was pared by 5 bases and J by 2 bases, with 6 bases of the junction left unmatched. This CDR3 spans 15 amino acids. The CDR3: CASSTYRGRNYGYTF. The CDR3 nucleotides are TGTGCCAGCAGCACCTACAGGGGGCGCAACTATGGCTACACCTTC.

This clone was recorded only once. The rearrangement uses TRBV30 and TRBJ2-1; 12 bases fit TRBD2. Germline CDR1 is GTSNPN and CDR2 is SVGIG (reference sequence). V was clipped by 4 bases and J by 10 bases; unmatched bases: 5. CDR3 length equals 13 residues. The CDR3 protein is CAWTSGRGGEQFF. The CDR3 DNA is TGTGCCTGGACTAGCGGGAGGGGGGGAGAGCAGTTCTTC. Combining the CDR3 with reference TRBV30 and TRBJ2-1 gives the whole variable domain SQTIHQWPATLVQPVGSPLSLECTVEGTSNPNLYWYRQAAGRGLQLLFYSVGIGQISSEVPQNLSASRPQDRQFILSSKKLLLSDSGFYLCAWTSGRGGEQFFGPGTRLTVL.

The sample holds one count of this clone. This chain joins TRBV30 and TRBJ2-1, with D possibly being TRBD1 or TRBD2 (6 bases each). This CDR3 contains 16 residues. V shed 3 bases and J shed 1 base, with 16 bases lying between them. CDR1 and CDR2 from the germline V gene are GTSNPN and SVGIG (reference sequence). In DNA form, the CDR3 reads TGTGCCTGGAGCCCCCGACAGGCGGGATCCTACAATGAGCAGTTCTTC. This codes for CAWSPRQAGSYNEQFF.

The chain joins TRBV7-9 to TRBJ2-3, with D hard to call. Germline V gives CDR1 SEHNR, CDR2 FQNEAQ (reference sequence). The CDR3 covers 13 residues. Trimming removed 5 bases at V and 0 bases at J, with 6 bases between. The CDR3 protein is CASSGSSTDTQYF. The CDR3 nucleotides read TGTGCCAGCAGCGGTTCTAGCACAGATACGCAGTATTTT.

The rearrangement links TRBV7-8 to TRBJ2-1; 9 bases align to TRBD2. Germline V lookup: CDR1 SGHVS, CDR2 FQNEAQ. The CDR3 length is 15 residues. Unmatched junction bases numbered 9, after V lost 5 bases and J lost 7 bases. This chain's CDR3 is CASSITGTSRNEQFF. CDR3 DNA: TGTGCCAGCAGCATAACGGGGACTAGCCGTAATGAGCAGTTCTTC.

The chain couples TRBV6-5 to TRBJ1-1; D remains unclear. This CDR3 is built from 14 residues. V lost 7 bases and J 5 bases, leaving 17 bases between the germline ends. CDR1 is MNHEY, CDR2 SVGAGI, per germline. CDR3 DNA sequence: TGTGCCAGCAAGTCGCACCGGGCGGGAACTGAAGCTTTCTTT. Translation gives CASKSHRAGTEAFF.